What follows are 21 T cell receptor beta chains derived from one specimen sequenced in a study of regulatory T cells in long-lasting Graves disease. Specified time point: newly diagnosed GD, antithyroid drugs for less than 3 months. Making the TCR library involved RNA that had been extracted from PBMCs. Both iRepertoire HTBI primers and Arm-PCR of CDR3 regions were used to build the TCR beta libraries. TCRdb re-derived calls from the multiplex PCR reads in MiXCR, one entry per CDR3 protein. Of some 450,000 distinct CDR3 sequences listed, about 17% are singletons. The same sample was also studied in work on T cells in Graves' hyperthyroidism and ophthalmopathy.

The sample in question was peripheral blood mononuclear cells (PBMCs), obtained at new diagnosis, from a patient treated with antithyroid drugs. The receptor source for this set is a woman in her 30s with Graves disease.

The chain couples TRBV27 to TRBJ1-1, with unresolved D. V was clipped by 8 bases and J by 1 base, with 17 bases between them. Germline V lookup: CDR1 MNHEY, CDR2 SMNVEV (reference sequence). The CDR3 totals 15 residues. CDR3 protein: CASWRDQVANTEAFF. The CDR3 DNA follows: TGTGCCAGCTGGAGGGATCAGGTGGCGAACACTGAAGCTTTCTTT.

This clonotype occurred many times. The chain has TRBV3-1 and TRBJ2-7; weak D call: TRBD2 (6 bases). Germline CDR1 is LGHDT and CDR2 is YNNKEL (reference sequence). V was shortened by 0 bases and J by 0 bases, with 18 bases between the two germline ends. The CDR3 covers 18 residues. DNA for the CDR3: TGTGCCAGCAGCCAAGACGTTTTGGGGACTCTTTCCTCCTACGAGCAGTACTTC. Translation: CASSQDVLGTLSSYEQYF.

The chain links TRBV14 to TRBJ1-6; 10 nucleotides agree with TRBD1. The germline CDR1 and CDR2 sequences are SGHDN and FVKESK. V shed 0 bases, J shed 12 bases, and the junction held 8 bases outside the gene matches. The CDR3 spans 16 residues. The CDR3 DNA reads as TGTGCCAGCAGCCAAGATGCTAAGGGACAGGGGATACCCCTCCACTTT. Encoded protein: CASSQDAKGQGIPLHF.

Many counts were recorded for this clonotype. CDR3 loop: CASSEKRNTEAFF. CDR3 nucleotides: TGTGCCAGCAGTGAAAAGAGGAACACTGAAGCTTTCTTT. This rearrangement joins TRBV6-1 to TRBJ1-1; D unresolved. Trimming removed 2 bases from V and 1 base from J, with 5 bases in between. Germline V lookup: CDR1 MNHNS, CDR2 SASEGT. The CDR3 is 13 residues long.

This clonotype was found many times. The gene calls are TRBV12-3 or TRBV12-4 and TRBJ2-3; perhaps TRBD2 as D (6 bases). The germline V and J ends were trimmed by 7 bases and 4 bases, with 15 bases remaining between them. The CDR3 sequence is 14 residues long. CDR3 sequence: CASTSRRGADTQYF. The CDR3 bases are TGTGCCAGCACCTCAAGGAGGGGCGCAGATACGCAGTATTTT.

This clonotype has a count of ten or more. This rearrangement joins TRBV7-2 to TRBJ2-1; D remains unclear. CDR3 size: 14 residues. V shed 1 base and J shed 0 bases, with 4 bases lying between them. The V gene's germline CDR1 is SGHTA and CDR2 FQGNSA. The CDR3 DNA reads TGTGCCAGCAGCTTAGAAATCTCCTACAATGAGCAGTTCTTC. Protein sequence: CASSLEISYNEQFF. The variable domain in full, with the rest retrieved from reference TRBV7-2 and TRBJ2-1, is GAGVSQSPSNKVTEKGKDVELRCDPISGHTALYWYRQSLGQGLEFLIYFQGNSAPDKSGLPSDRFSAERTGGSVSTLTIQRTQQEDSAVYLCASSLEISYNEQFFGPGTRLTVL.

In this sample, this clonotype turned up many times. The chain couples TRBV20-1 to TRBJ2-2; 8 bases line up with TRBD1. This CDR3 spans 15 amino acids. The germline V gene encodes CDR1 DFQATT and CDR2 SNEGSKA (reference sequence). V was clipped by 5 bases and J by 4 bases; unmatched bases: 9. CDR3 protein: CSARPQDRATGELFF. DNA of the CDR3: TGCAGTGCTCGCCCCCAGGACAGGGCCACCGGGGAGCTGTTTTTT.

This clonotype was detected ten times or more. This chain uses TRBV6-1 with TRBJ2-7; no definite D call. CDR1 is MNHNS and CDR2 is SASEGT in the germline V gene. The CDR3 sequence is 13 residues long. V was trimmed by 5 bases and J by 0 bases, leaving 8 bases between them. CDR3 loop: CASSRTYSYEQYF. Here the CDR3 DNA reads TGTGCCAGCAGTAGGACGTACTCCTACGAGCAGTACTTC.

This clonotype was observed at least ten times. This CDR3 is CAITRSGTANTGELFF. In DNA, the CDR3 is TGTGCCATCACCCGGTCCGGGACGGCGAACACCGGGGAGCTGTTTTTT. The chain uses TRBV10-3 and TRBJ2-2; D is tentatively TRBD1 or TRBD2 (5 bases each). Germline CDR1 ENHRY, CDR2 SYGVKD. With 7 bases removed from V and 0 bases from J, the gap between germline ends came to 15 bases. The CDR3 sequence is 16 residues long.

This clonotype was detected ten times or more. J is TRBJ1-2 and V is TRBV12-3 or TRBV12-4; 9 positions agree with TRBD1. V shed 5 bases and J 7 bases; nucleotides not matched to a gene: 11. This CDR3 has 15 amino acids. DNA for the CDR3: TGTGCCAGCAGTGCCGGGACAGGGATTTGGAGTGGCTACACCTTC. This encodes CASSAGTGIWSGYTF.

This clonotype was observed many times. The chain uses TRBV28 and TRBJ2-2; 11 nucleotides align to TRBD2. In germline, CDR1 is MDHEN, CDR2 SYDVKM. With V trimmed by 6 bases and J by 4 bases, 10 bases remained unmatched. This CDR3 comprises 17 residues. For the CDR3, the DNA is TGTGCCAGCAGAAGACTAGCGGGAAGTGAGGGCACCGGGGAGCTGTTTTTT. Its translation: CASRRLAGSEGTGELFF.

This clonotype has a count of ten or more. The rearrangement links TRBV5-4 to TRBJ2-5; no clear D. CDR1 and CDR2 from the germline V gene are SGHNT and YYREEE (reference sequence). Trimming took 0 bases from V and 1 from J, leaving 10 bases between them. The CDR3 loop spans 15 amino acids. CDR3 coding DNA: TGTGCCAGCAGCTTGGTCCGGGCCGGCCAAGAGACCCAGTACTTC. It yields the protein CASSLVRAGQETQYF. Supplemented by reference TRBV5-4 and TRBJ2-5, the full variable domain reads ETGVTQSPTHLIKTRGQQVTLRCSSQSGHNTVSWYQQALGQGPQFIFQYYREEENGRGNFPPRFSGLQFPNYSSELNVNALELDDSALYLCASSLVRAGQETQYFGPGTRLLVL.

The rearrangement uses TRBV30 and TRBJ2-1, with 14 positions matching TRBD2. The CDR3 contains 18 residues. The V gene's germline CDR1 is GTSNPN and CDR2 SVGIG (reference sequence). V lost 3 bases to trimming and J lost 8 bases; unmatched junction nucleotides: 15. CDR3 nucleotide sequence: TGTGCCTGGAGGGGAAAGACCGGGACTAGCGGGAGTAAGCATGAGCAGTTCTTC. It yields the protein CAWRGKTGTSGSKHEQFF.

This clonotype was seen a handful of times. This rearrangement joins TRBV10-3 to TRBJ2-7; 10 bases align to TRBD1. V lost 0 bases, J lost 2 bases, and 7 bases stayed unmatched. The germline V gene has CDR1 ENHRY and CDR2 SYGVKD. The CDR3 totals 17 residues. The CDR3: CAISESKGGQGTYEQYF. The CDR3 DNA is TGTGCCATCAGTGAGTCGAAAGGGGGACAGGGGACCTACGAGCAGTACTTC.

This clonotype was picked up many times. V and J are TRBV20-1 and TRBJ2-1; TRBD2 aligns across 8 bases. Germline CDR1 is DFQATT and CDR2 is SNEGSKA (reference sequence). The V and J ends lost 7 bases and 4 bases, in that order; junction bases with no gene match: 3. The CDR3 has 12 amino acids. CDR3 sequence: CSVQREYNEQFF. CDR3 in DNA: TGCAGTGTCCAGCGGGAGTACAATGAGCAGTTCTTC.

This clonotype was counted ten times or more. The CDR3 here is CASSTDRSYEQYF. The CDR3 region has the DNA TGTGCCAGCAGCACAGACAGGTCCTACGAGCAGTACTTC. J is TRBJ2-7 and V is TRBV7-9, with D possibly matching TRBD1 (6 bases). The CDR3 totals 13 residues. CDR1 is SEHNR and CDR2 is FQNEAQ in the germline V gene (reference sequence). Trimming shortened V by 5 bases and J by 1 base, and 9 bases separated the two germline ends.

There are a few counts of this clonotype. The CDR3 spells CSAHNPETYEQYF. The CDR3 DNA reads as TGCAGTGCGCACAATCCAGAAACCTACGAGCAGTACTTC. V usage is TRBV20-1 and J usage is TRBJ2-7; no clear D gene. The CDR3 totals 13 residues. V lost 6 bases and J lost 2, with 14 bases in between. The V gene's germline CDR1 is DFQATT and CDR2 SNEGSKA (reference sequence).

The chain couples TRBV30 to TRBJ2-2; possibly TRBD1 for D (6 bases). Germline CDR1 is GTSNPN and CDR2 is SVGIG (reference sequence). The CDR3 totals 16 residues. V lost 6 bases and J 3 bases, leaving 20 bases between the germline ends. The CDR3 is CACPRGGYRDTGELFF. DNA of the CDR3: TGTGCCTGCCCTAGAGGGGGTTATCGGGACACCGGGGAGCTGTTTTTT.

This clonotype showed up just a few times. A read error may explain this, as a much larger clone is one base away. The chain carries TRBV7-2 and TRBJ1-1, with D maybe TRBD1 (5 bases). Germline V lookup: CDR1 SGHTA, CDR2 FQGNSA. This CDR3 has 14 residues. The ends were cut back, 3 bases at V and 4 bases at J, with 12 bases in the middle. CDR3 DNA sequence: TGTGCCAGCAGCTTTACAGGAAGGAGCACTGAAGCTTTCTTT. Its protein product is CASSFTGRSTEAFF.

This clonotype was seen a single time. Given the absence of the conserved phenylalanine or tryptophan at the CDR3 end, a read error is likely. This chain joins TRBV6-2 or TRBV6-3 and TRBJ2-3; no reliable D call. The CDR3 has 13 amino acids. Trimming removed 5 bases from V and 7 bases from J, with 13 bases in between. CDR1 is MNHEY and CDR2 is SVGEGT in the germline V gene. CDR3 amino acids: CASSEGQLYTQYS. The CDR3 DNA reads TGTGCCAGCAGTGAAGGGCAGCTGTATACGCAGTATTCT.

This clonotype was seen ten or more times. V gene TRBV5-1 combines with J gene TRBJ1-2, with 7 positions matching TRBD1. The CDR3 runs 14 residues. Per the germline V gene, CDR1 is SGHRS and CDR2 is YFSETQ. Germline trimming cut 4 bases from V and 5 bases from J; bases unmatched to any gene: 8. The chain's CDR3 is CASSQTGLEYGYTF. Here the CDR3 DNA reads TGCGCCAGCAGCCAGACAGGGCTAGAATATGGCTACACCTTC. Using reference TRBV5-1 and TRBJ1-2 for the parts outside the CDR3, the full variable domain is KAGVTQTPRYLIKTRGQQVTLSCSPISGHRSVSWYQQTPGQGLQFLFEYFSETQRNKGNFPGRFSGRQFSNSRSEMNVSTLELGDSALYLCASSQTGLEYGYTFGSGTRLTVV.